The next 24 T cell receptor beta chains were all read from a single sample in a study of cytomegalovirus exposure and HLA in healthy donors. It was with 60 Vbeta and 13 Jbeta primers that the PCR ran. Profiled with immunoSEQ multiplex PCR; TCRdb holds only in-frame clones, not every one. The table includes around 130,000 clones, 80% detected once. The material sequenced was PBMCs. These receptors came from a woman between 40 and 50 years old in good health and CMV-seronegative.

This chain joins TRBV7-9 and TRBJ2-7; 7 bases are shared with TRBD1. CDR3 length: 16 amino acids. From germline, CDR1 is SEHNR and CDR2 FQNEAQ (reference sequence). V lost 1 base, J lost 6 bases, and 12 bases stayed unmatched. The CDR3 sequence: CASSLEGTVALGEQYF. In DNA, the CDR3 is TGTGCCAGCAGCTTAGAGGGGACAGTGGCCCTCGGCGAGCAGTACTTC.

The chain's CDR3 is CASRLRDTKNSPLHF. The CDR3 nucleotides read TGTGCCAGCAGGCTTCGGGACACCAAAAATTCACCCCTCCACTTT. The chain uses TRBV14 and TRBJ1-6, with D tentatively TRBD1 (6 bases). CDR3 length: 15 residues. Germline CDR1 reads SGHDN; CDR2 reads FVKESK. Trimming pared 6 bases from V and 7 bases from J, leaving 16 bases between.

This rearrangement joins TRBV9 to TRBJ2-7; D is perhaps TRBD1 (7 bases). Trimming pared 4 bases from V and 7 bases from J, leaving 21 bases between. The CDR3 extends over 15 amino acids. Looked up from germline, CDR1 is SGDLS and CDR2 is YYNGEE. The CDR3 coding sequence is TGTGCCAGCAGCAAACGGGACAGCCGGGACTGGGAGCAGTACTTC. This sequence encodes CASSKRDSRDWEQYF.

The chain carries TRBV29-1 and TRBJ1-1, with 10 bases lining up with TRBD1. Germline trimming cut 3 bases from V and 2 bases from J; bases unmatched to any gene: 9. Germline CDR1 is SQVTM and CDR2 is ANQGSEA. The CDR3 covers 16 residues. CDR3 sequence reads: CSVDGDRGLVNTEAFF. CDR3 in DNA: TGCAGCGTTGACGGGGACAGGGGCCTCGTTAACACTGAAGCTTTCTTT.

The chain carries TRBV4-2 and TRBJ2-3, with no clear D. The V gene lost 1 base and the J gene lost 0 bases, with 11 bases spanning the gap. Germline CDR1 and CDR2: LGHNA and YNFKEQ. This CDR3 spans 16 amino acids. This CDR3 reads CASSQGNAASTDTQYF. The CDR3 bases are TGTGCCAGCAGCCAAGGAAACGCGGCTAGCACAGATACGCAGTATTTT.

The CDR3 DNA reads as TGTGCCAGCAGTTACTCGAAGGGGTGGGCCCCCTACGAGCAGTACTTC. Its translation: CASSYSKGWAPYEQYF. The chain carries TRBV6-5 and TRBJ2-7; TRBD1 might be the D (5 bases). This CDR3 spans 16 amino acids. V lost 0 bases, J lost 2 bases, and 14 bases lay in between. The V gene's germline CDR1 is MNHEY and CDR2 SVGAGI.

The chain employs TRBV19 and TRBJ2-1; the D gene is possibly TRBD2 (6 bases). V was cut by 6 bases and J by 4 bases, with 10 bases left in between. Germline V lookup: CDR1 LNHDA, CDR2 SQIVND (reference sequence). The length of the CDR3 is 13 residues. The CDR3, as DNA: TGTGCCAGTAGCGCTGGGGGGTACAATGAGCAGTTCTTC. Translating gives CASSAGGYNEQFF.

The rearrangement links TRBV27 to TRBJ1-1; TRBD1 aligns across 8 bases. The CDR3 runs 14 residues. CDR1 and CDR2 (germline): MNHEY, SMNVEV (reference sequence). The junction had 6 bases not matched to a gene; V was cut back by 5 bases and J by 4 bases. CDR3 DNA: TGTGCCAGCAGTCTTAACAGGGGGAGCACTGAAGCTTTCTTT. This sequence encodes CASSLNRGSTEAFF.

This clone was found once. The chain links TRBV10-3 to TRBJ2-2; 10 nucleotides align to TRBD1. The J segment lost 5 bases and the V segment lost 6 bases, leaving 6 bases of the junction unmatched. The germline V gene encodes CDR1 ENHRY and CDR2 SYGVKD. CDR3 length: 15 amino acids. The CDR3 reads CAISVGQGHTGELFF. CDR3 nucleotides: TGTGCCATCAGCGTGGGACAGGGGCATACCGGGGAGCTGTTTTTT.

This sequence joins TRBV5-1 and TRBJ1-6; possibly TRBD1 for D (5 bases). V lost 3 bases to trimming and J lost 8 bases, with 12 bases between them. This CDR3 has 14 residues. In germline, CDR1 is SGHRS, CDR2 YFSETQ. The CDR3 sequence is CASSSQGGDSPLHF. CDR3 bases: TGCGCCAGCAGCTCCCAGGGAGGCGATTCACCCCTCCACTTT.

This clone has only a few counts. V and J are TRBV6-6 and TRBJ2-7; possible D gene TRBD2, 6 bases. CDR1 and CDR2 (germline): MNHNY, SVGAGI (reference sequence). Trimming took off 5 bases at V and 0 bases at J, with 17 bases between the two ends. The CDR3 is 16 residues long. CDR3 sequence reads: CASSHRLAVSSYEQYF. The DNA of the CDR3 is TGTGCCAGCAGTCACCGGTTAGCGGTAAGCTCCTACGAGCAGTACTTC.

Written as DNA, the CDR3 is TGCGCCAGCAGCCGACAAAGGACAGGCAACTACGAGCAGTACTTC. Protein: CASSRQRTGNYEQYF. The chain carries TRBV4-3 and TRBJ2-7; 7 bases agree with TRBD1. V lost 4 bases to trimming and J lost 3 bases; unmatched junction nucleotides: 9. The length of the CDR3 is 15 residues. CDR1 and CDR2 (germline): LGHNA, YSLEER.

The V and J genes are TRBV19 and TRBJ2-1, with TRBD1 matching 9 bases. CDR3 length equals 17 residues. Per the germline V gene, CDR1 is LNHDA and CDR2 is SQIVND (reference sequence). V trimming: 4 bases; J trimming: 5 bases; junction bases outside the gene matches: 12. The CDR3 is CASSSRIGGQGHNEQFF. The CDR3 region has the DNA TGTGCCAGTAGTAGTCGGATCGGGGGACAGGGACACAATGAGCAGTTCTTC.

The chain joins TRBV28 to TRBJ1-1; D unclear. V gave up 6 bases and J gave up 4 bases, with 12 bases separating them. Germline CDR1 and CDR2: MDHEN and SYDVKM. CDR3 length equals 13 residues. The CDR3 loop reads CASSRGSPTEAFF. CDR3 nucleotide sequence: TGTGCCAGCAGCAGAGGGTCCCCCACTGAAGCTTTCTTT.

V is TRBV5-1 and J is TRBJ2-5; D ambiguous. The DNA end favors TRBJ2-7, so the J call may be wrong. This CDR3 has 16 amino acids. In germline, CDR1 is SGHRS, CDR2 YFSETQ. CDR3 in DNA: TGCGCCAGCAGCTTCAGTTGGCAGGCAGAAAGGTACGAGCAGTACTTC. Translated, it gives CASSFSWQAERYEQYF.

The CDR3 protein is CASKDRGYGYTF. For the CDR3, the DNA is TGTGCCTCCAAGGACAGAGGCTATGGCTACACCTTC. The chain couples TRBV27 to TRBJ1-2, with TRBD1 as a possible D gene (6 bases). This CDR3 contains 12 residues. V was cut by 11 bases and J by 4 bases, with 14 bases left in between. Germline-derived CDR1 and CDR2 are MNHEY and SMNVEV (reference sequence).

This chain joins TRBV6-5 and TRBJ2-3, with a weak D call TRBD2 (6 bases). The CDR3 totals 14 residues. Between the trimmed V and J ends, which lost 10 bases and 0 bases, there was a span of 14 bases. The germline V gene encodes CDR1 MNHEY and CDR2 SVGAGI. The CDR3 loop is CAIREGLSTDTQYF. The CDR3 region has the DNA TGTGCCATAAGAGAGGGACTCAGCACAGATACGCAGTATTTT.

The V call is TRBV10-3, the J call TRBJ2-3; 9 nucleotides line up with TRBD2. Trimming at V came to 2 bases and at J to 0 bases, leaving 3 bases not matched to a gene. The CDR3 sequence is 16 residues long. CDR1 is ENHRY and CDR2 is SYGVKD in the germline V gene. The CDR3 region is CAISEGTSPSTDTQYF. The CDR3 nucleotides are TGTGCCATCAGTGAGGGGACTAGCCCCAGCACAGATACGCAGTATTTT.

CDR3 sequence reads: CSVSVVAGGPGETQYF. CDR3 nucleotide sequence: TGCAGCGTTAGTGTCGTAGCGGGAGGGCCCGGAGAGACCCAGTACTTC. This chain uses TRBV29-1 with TRBJ2-5; 11 bases map to TRBD2. This CDR3 is built from 16 residues. Trimming took 5 bases from V and 4 from J; bases not matched to a gene: 12. CDR1 and CDR2 (germline): SQVTM, ANQGSEA.

Concerning this clone itself: Compared with germline, one end of the junction differs, possibly owing to a read error. The chain joins TRBV7-7 to TRBJ1-1; weak D call: TRBD1 (6 bases). The CDR3 has 16 amino acids. Per germline, CDR1 SSHAT and CDR2 FNYEAQ (reference sequence). CDR3 in amino acids: CASSPLAPDRTTEAFF. The CDR3 DNA reads as TGTGCTAGCAGCCCGCTAGCACCAGACAGGACCACTGAAGCTTTCTTT. Together with reference TRBV7-7 and TRBJ1-1, the CDR3 gives the full variable domain: GAGVSQSPRYKVTKRGQDVTLRCDPISSHATLYWYQQALGQGPEFLTYFNYEAQPDKSGLPSDRFSAERPEGSISTLTIQRTEQRDSAMYRCASSPLAPDRTTEAFFGQGTRLTVV.

V gene TRBV5-1 combines with J gene TRBJ1-4; TRBD1 might be the D (6 bases). CDR3 length equals 15 residues. Germline-derived CDR1 and CDR2 are SGHRS and YFSETQ. V gave up 5 bases and J gave up 7 bases, with 18 bases separating them. The CDR3 DNA reads TGCGCCAGCAGTCTGCTGGGACATGAAATTGAAAAACTGTTTTTT. Protein: CASSLLGHEIEKLFF. The variable domain in full, completed from reference TRBV5-1 and TRBJ1-4, reads KAGVTQTPRYLIKTRGQQVTLSCSPISGHRSVSWYQQTPGQGLQFLFEYFSETQRNKGNFPGRFSGRQFSNSRSEMNVSTLELGDSALYLCASSLLGHEIEKLFFGSGTQLSVL.

The chain carries TRBV5-6 and TRBJ1-5; D gene unclear. The CDR3 spans 14 residues. The V gene's germline CDR1 is SGHDT and CDR2 YYEEEE. V dropped 0 bases and J dropped 2 bases, with 6 bases sitting between them. For the CDR3, the DNA is TGTGCCAGCAGCTTGGCCAGCGGCAATCAGCCCCAGCATTTT. Translated, it gives CASSLASGNQPQHF. Full variable domain (remainder filled in from reference TRBV5-6 and TRBJ1-5): DAGVTQSPTHLIKTRGQQVTLRCSPKSGHDTVSWYQQALGQGPQFIFQYYEEEERQRGNFPDRFSGHQFPNYSSELNVNALLLGDSALYLCASSLASGNQPQHFGDGTRLSIL.

The J gene is TRBJ1-1, the V gene TRBV9; unclear D gene. CDR3 size: 15 residues. Per the germline V gene, CDR1 is SGDLS and CDR2 is YYNGEE. Deletions cut 4 bases from V and 0 bases from J, with 13 bases between. DNA for the CDR3: TGTGCCAGCAGCCCCCCAGGTACATTGAACACTGAAGCTTTCTTT. Its protein is CASSPPGTLNTEAFF.

The chain links TRBV18 to TRBJ1-1, with a possible D match to TRBD1 (5 bases). CDR1 is KGHSH and CDR2 is LQKENI in the germline V gene. The CDR3 totals 14 residues. Trimming took 2 bases from V and 5 from J, leaving 12 bases between them. CDR3 in amino acids: CASSPGQGRTEAFF. The CDR3 region has the DNA TGTGCCAGCTCACCAGGCCAGGGAAGAACTGAAGCTTTCTTT.